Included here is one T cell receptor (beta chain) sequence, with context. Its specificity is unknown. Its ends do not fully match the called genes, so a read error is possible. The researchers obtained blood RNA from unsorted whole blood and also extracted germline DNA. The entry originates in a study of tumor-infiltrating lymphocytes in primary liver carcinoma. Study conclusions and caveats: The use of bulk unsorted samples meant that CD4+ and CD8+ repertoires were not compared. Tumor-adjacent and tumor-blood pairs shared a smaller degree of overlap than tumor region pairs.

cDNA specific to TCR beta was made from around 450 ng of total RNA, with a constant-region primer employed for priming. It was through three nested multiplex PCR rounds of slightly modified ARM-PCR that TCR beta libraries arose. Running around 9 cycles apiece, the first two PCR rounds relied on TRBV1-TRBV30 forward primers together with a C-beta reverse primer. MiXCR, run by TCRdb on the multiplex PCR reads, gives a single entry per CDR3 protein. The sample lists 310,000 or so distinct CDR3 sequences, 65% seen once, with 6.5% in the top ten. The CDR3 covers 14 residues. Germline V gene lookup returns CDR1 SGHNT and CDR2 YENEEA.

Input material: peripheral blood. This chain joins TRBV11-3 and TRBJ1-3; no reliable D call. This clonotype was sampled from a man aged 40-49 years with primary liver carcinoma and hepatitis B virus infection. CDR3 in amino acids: CASSLDGGGNTTYF. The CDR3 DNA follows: TGTGCCAGCAGCTTGGATGGAGGTGGAAACACCACATATTTT. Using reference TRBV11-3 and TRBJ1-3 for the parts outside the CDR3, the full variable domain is EAGVVQSPRYKIIEKKQPVAFWCNPISGHNTLYWYLQNLGQGPELLIRYENEEAVDDSQLPKDRFSAERLKGVDSTLKIQPAELGDSAVYLCASSLDGGGNTTYFGEGSWLTVV.